This T cell receptor beta chain was captured in a study of patients and donors after allogeneic stem cell transplantation. The V gene end was trimmed by 0 bases and the J gene end by 0 bases; junction bases not matched to a gene: 4. CDR1 is SGHVS and CDR2 is FQNEAQ in the germline V gene. CDR3 size: 19 residues. Using its own MiXCR run on the RT-PCR reads, TCRdb lists one record per CDR3 protein. Among 190,000 or so distinct CDR3 sequences listed, approximately 41% were seen once. V and J are TRBV7-8 and TRBJ2-3; 15 bases line up with TRBD2. The origin of this receptor is a human donor who was either an allogeneic HSCT recipient or a stem cell or donor lymphocyte infusion donor (not recorded which). It is not recorded whose cells these are; they may come from a transplant donor. Specimen: blood, either unsorted or a sorted T cell fraction (not recorded which). In nucleotides, the CDR3 is TGTGCCAGCAGCTTAGCCCGGACTAGCGGGAGGGGGAGCACAGATACGCAGTATTTT. Encoded protein: CASSLARTSGRGSTDTQYF.